This TCR beta chain was found in a study of memory CD4+ T cells and cytomegalovirus serostatus. Whole-study context: Donors were healthy Belgian adults, 10 or so CMV seropositive and about 24 seronegative.

A remark on this clone: Its matching antigen is unknown.

There are 15 residues in the CDR3. Trimming removed 0 bases from V and 7 bases from J; junction bases left unmatched: 5. CDR1 SGDLS and CDR2 YYNGEE come from the germline V gene. Whole-study findings and limits: Of under 200 reported CMV TCRbeta sequences, 67 were found in memory CD4+ repertoires.

Assay used: immunoSEQ multiplex PCR; TCRdb lists only in-frame clones, some missing. The sample contains over 45,000 clones, around 80% of which appear only once. Single viable CD3+CD4+CD8-CD45RO+ cells were sorted as the memory CD4+ T cells. After thawing, CD4+ T cells were positively selected. The source material was memory CD4+ T cells from blood. The chain combines TRBV9 with TRBJ2-2; 8 positions match TRBD2. This TCR derives from an adult in good health and CMV-seronegative. This CDR3 reads CASSVAGGAGGELFF. CDR3 in DNA: TGTGCCAGCAGCGTAGCGGGGGGGGCTGGCGGGGAGCTGTTTTTT. Supplemented by reference TRBV9 and TRBJ2-2, the full variable domain reads DSGVTQTPKHLITATGQRVTLRCSPRSGDLSVYWYQQSLDQGLQFLIQYYNGEERAKGNILERFSAQQFPDLHSELNLSSLELGDSALYFCASSVAGGAGGELFFGEGSRLTVL.